A selection of T cell receptor beta chains follows, all from one sample in a study of OX40 agonist ivuxolimab in advanced cancers. Sequencing used immunoSEQ multiplex PCR; TCRdb keeps in-frame clones, though not all of them. The sample gives 85,000 to 100,000 clones, more than 70% of which show up once; about 4.6% is in the top ten. This material consisted of CD4+ or CD8+ T cells sorted from blood, taken in a trial of the OX40 agonist ivuxolimab. These receptors were taken from an adult with an advanced solid tumor such as melanoma, head and neck, liver or kidney cancer. Both conserved end residues are part of each CDR3. D genes are given only for firm matches. Clone size is stated in some rows and not others, as once, few, many or a class when expanded.

v_gene,d_gene,j_gene,abundance,CDR3nt,CDR3aa
TRBV7-2,-,TRBJ1-5,-,TGTGCCAGCAGCTTAGGACAGAACAGCAATCAGCCCCAGCATTTT,CASSLGQNSNQPQHF
TRBV27,TRBD1,TRBJ1-5,once,TGTGCCAGCAGTTTATCTCCGACAGGGGGTAGGGTTCAGCCCCAGCATTTT,CASSLSPTGGRVQPQHF
TRBV19,-,TRBJ1-1,-,TGTGCCAGTAGTATGGGACTTAAGAACACTGAAGCTTTCTTT,CASSMGLKNTEAFF
TRBV18,TRBD1,TRBJ2-5,-,TGTGCCAGCTCACCGGGACAGGGAAATGCTGAGACCCAGTACTTC,CASSPGQGNAETQYF
TRBV30,-,TRBJ1-1,-,TGTGCCTGGAGTAGGGGGGTCACTGAAGCTTTCTTT,CAWSRGVTEAFF
TRBV4-1,TRBD1,TRBJ2-7,-,TGCGCCAGCAGCCAATACGAGACCGGGACAGGGGGCTACGAGCAGTACTTC,CASSQYETGTGGYEQYF
TRBV2,TRBD2,TRBJ2-2,-,TGTGCCAGCAAGAAACTAGCGGGAAACACCGGGGAGCTGTTTTTT,CASKKLAGNTGELFF
TRBV30,TRBD2,TRBJ2-2,-,TGTGCCTGGAGTGTACTTGCGGGAGGTCCCGGGGAGCTGTTTTTT,CAWSVLAGGPGELFF
TRBV10-1,TRBD2,TRBJ2-1,-,TGCGCCAGCAGTGAGCCGGGACTAGCGGGAGACAATGAGCAGTTCTTC,CASSEPGLAGDNEQFF
TRBV11-3,-,TRBJ2-1,-,TGTGCCAGCAAACGAGTAGTGGGGGGTTCGACTGAGCAGTTCTTC,CASKRVVGGSTEQFF
TRBV1,-,TRBJ2-5,once,TGCACTTGGGGGGGAGAAGAGACCCAGTACTTC,CTWGGEETQYF
TRBV5-1,-,TRBJ1-4,-,TGCGCCAGCAGCTCCACGACACCTGCAACTAATGAAAAACTGTTTTTT,CASSSTTPATNEKLFF
TRBV11-2,TRBD2,TRBJ2-3,few,TGTGCCAGCAGCTTGACCCTAGCGGGAGATGTAGATACGCAGTATTTT,CASSLTLAGDVDTQYF
TRBV6-6,-,TRBJ1-4,-,TGTGCCAGCAGCGACACAGCAACTAATGAAAAACTGTTTTTT,CASSDTATNEKLFF
TRBV18,-,TRBJ1-1,-,TGTGCCAGCTCGCGTCATGGGGGGCTGGAGACTGAAGCTTTCTTT,CASSRHGGLETEAFF
TRBV7-9,TRBD2,TRBJ2-1,-,TGTGCCAGCAGCTTACTTACTAGCGGGACGAGCTCCTACAATGAGCAGTTCTTC,CASSLLTSGTSSYNEQFF
TRBV29-1,TRBD2,TRBJ2-5,once,TGCAGCGTTAACGGGGGGAGGCTGCGAATTCAAGAGACCCAGTACTTC,CSVNGGRLRIQETQYF
TRBV5-8,TRBD1,TRBJ1-2,-,TGTGCCAGCAGCTCTACCAGCCGGGACAGCTATGGCTACACCTTC,CASSSTSRDSYGYTF
TRBV19,TRBD1,TRBJ2-7,-,TGTGCCAGTAGTATTGATGGGACAGGGGGCGCGGTGGCCCACGAGCAGTACTTC,CASSIDGTGGAVAHEQYF
TRBV29-1,TRBD1,TRBJ1-5,-,TGCAGCGTGATGACAGGGGGAGGTCAGCCCCAGCATTTT,CSVMTGGGQPQHF
TRBV10-3,-,TRBJ1-1,-,TGTGCCATCAAAGTGGAGGTCGGGCTTGAAGCTTTCTTT,CAIKVEVGLEAFF
TRBV10-3,-,TRBJ1-1,-,TGTGCCATCAGTGAGGTCGCAGTAAGGGACACTGAAGCTTTCTTT,CAISEVAVRDTEAFF
TRBV10-3,-,TRBJ2-1,-,TGTGCCATCAGTGAATTAGGGCAGGGGCGGAATGAGCAGTTCTTC,CAISELGQGRNEQFF
TRBV18,-,TRBJ2-2,-,TGTGCCAGCTCACCACTGACTAAGACCGGGGAGCTGTTTTTT,CASSPLTKTGELFF
TRBV9,-,TRBJ1-1,-,TGTGCCAGCAGCTCCGTGCAGGGTCCTGAAGCTTTCTTT,CASSSVQGPEAFF
TRBV6-4,TRBD2,TRBJ2-1,-,TGTGCCAGCAGCCTAGCGGGAGCCTCGGCCAATGAGCAGTTCTTC,CASSLAGASANEQFF
TRBV28,-,TRBJ2-7,medium-sized,TGTGCCAGCAGTCCCCAACGGAACGAGCAGTACTTC,CASSPQRNEQYF
TRBV11-3,-,TRBJ1-5,-,TGTGCCAGCAGCTTAGTACAGGGACAGCCCCAGCATTTT,CASSLVQGQPQHF
TRBV30,-,TRBJ2-3,-,TGTGCCTGGAGTATTGAGGGAATAGCAGATACGCAGTATTTT,CAWSIEGIADTQYF
TRBV7-9,-,TRBJ2-4,-,TGTGCCAGCAGCTTAATGGGGGACCCCAAAAACATTCAGTACTTC,CASSLMGDPKNIQYF
TRBV4-1,-,TRBJ1-4,-,TGCGCCAGCAGCCATGGGGTTTCGGATGAAAAACTGTTTTTT,CASSHGVSDEKLFF
TRBV5-1,-,TRBJ2-1,-,TGCGCCAGCAGCTTGGGCAGGGGAAATTACAATGAGCAGTTCTTC,CASSLGRGNYNEQFF
TRBV28,-,TRBJ2-7,-,TGTGCCAGCAGTTTAGGGTCCGGATCCTACGAGCAGTACTTC,CASSLGSGSYEQYF
TRBV7-3,-,TRBJ2-2,-,TGTGCCAGCAGCTTAATCGGTAGCCCCGAGACCGGGGAGCTGTTTTTT,CASSLIGSPETGELFF
TRBV7-3,-,TRBJ1-1,-,TGTGCCAGCAGCTCACAGGGGAACACTGAAGCTTTCTTT,CASSSQGNTEAFF
TRBV18,-,TRBJ2-5,-,TGTGCCAGCTCCCCTCTTGGGGCCGGAGGCCAGTACCAAGAGACCCAGTACTTC,CASSPLGAGGQYQETQYF
TRBV27,-,TRBJ1-1,-,TGTGCCAGCAGTTTAGGTCGAGCCGTTCCGAACACTGAAGCTTTCTTT,CASSLGRAVPNTEAFF
TRBV2,TRBD1,TRBJ2-3,-,TGTGCCAGCAGGACAGGGGGTACAGATACGCAGTATTTT,CASRTGGTDTQYF
TRBV28,-,TRBJ2-7,-,TGTGCCAGCAAGGTCGGGGGCTCATCCTACGAGCAGTACTTC,CASKVGGSSYEQYF
TRBV7-3,TRBD1,TRBJ2-3,-,TGTGCCAGCAGCTTAGACAGGGTAGATACGCAGTATTTT,CASSLDRVDTQYF
TRBV9,-,TRBJ1-3,-,TGTGCCAGCAGCGTTGACTGGTCAGGGCAAAGAAACACCATATATTTT,CASSVDWSGQRNTIYF
TRBV5-1,-,TRBJ2-3,-,TGCGCCAGCAGCTTGGATGGGACTGGCACAGATACGCAGTATTTT,CASSLDGTGTDTQYF
TRBV5-8,-,TRBJ1-4,-,TGTGCCAGCAGCTTGGCGGGACGTCGTAATGAAAAACTGTTTTTT,CASSLAGRRNEKLFF
TRBV19,TRBD2,TRBJ2-1,once,TGTGCCAGTAGTCTAGGGACTAGCGGGAGCGATGAGCAGTTCTTC,CASSLGTSGSDEQFF
TRBV6-1,-,TRBJ2-3,-,TGTGCCAGCAGTGAATATGTCACGGCGAACCCCTACTCTGCTAGCACAGATACGCAGTATTTT,CASSEYVTANPYSASTDTQYF
TRBV11-3,TRBD1,TRBJ1-1,few,TGTGCCAGCAGCAGGAGACAGGGAAACACTGAAGCTTTCTTT,CASSRRQGNTEAFF
TRBV5-1,TRBD1,TRBJ2-5,-,TGCGCCAGCGAAGGGGACAGGGGAGGTGAGACCCAGTACTTC,CASEGDRGGETQYF
TRBV18,-,TRBJ1-1,-,TGTGCCAGCTCACCGCCCAACGGGGGGAACGTCGGTGAAGCTTTCTTT,CASSPPNGGNVGEAFF
TRBV9,-,TRBJ2-1,-,TGTGCCAGCAGCGGGAGTCGTTCCTACAATGAGCAGTTCTTC,CASSGSRSYNEQFF
TRBV5-1,TRBD2,TRBJ2-2,-,TGCGCCAGCAGCATAAGACAGGGATTAGCGGGAGTCGGGGAGCTGTTTTTT,CASSIRQGLAGVGELFF
TRBV21-1,-,TRBJ2-7,-,TGTGCCAGCAGCAAAGGTTCAGGACAGGTCTACGAGCAGTACTTC,CASSKGSGQVYEQYF
TRBV28,-,TRBJ1-4,-,TGTGCCAGCAGTTTATCAGATGAAAAACTGTTTTTT,CASSLSDEKLFF
TRBV5-4,-,TRBJ2-2,-,TGTGCCAGCAGCCGGGACTCAGCGACCGGGGAGCTGTTTTTT,CASSRDSATGELFF
TRBV7-3,-,TRBJ2-7,few,TGTGCCAGCAGCTTACAGGGCGGTACTTCCTACGAGCAGTACTTC,CASSLQGGTSYEQYF
TRBV19,-,TRBJ2-2,-,TGTGCCAGTAGTATGATCGGGTACACCGGGGAGCTGTTTTTT,CASSMIGYTGELFF